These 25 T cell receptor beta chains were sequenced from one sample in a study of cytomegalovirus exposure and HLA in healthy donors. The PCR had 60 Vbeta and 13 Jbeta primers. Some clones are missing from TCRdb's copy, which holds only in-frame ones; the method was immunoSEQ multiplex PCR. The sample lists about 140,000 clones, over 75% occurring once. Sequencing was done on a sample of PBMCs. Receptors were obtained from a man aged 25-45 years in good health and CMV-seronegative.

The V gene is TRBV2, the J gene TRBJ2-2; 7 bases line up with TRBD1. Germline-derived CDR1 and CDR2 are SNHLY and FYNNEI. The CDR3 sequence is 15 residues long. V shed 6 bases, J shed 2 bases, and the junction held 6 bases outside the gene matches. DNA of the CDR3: TGTGCCAGCAGGCTAAACAGGGGCAACACCGGGGAGCTGTTTTTT. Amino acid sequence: CASRLNRGNTGELFF.

As DNA, the CDR3 is TGCGCCAGCCGGCCCGCGGGAGTCAGCTCCTACGAGCAGTACTTC. Translation gives CASRPAGVSSYEQYF. The chain joins TRBV10-2 to TRBJ2-7, with 7 nucleotides matching TRBD2. The CDR3 totals 15 residues. With V trimmed by 8 bases and J by 0 bases, 10 bases remained unmatched. Germline CDR1 WSHSY, CDR2 SAAADI.

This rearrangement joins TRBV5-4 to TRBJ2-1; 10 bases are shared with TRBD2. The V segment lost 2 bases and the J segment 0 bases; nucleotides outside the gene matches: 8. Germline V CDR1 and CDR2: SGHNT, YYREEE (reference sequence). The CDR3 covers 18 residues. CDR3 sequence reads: CASSLIRASGSSYNEQFF. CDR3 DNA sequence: TGTGCCAGCAGCTTAATCCGGGCTAGCGGGAGCTCCTACAATGAGCAGTTCTTC.

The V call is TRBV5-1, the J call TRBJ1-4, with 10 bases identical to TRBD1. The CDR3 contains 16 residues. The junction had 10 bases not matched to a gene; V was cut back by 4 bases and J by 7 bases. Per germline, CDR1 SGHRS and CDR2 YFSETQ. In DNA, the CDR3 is TGCGCCAGCAGCACCTCCAACCGACAGGGGGCTGAAAAACTGTTTTTT. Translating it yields CASSTSNRQGAEKLFF.

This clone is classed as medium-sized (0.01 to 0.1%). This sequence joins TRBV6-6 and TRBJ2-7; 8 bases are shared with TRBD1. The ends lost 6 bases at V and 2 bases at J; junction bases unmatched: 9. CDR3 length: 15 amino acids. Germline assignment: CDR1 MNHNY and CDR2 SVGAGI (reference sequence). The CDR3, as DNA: TGTGCCAGCAGGTCCGGGACAGGCGCAACCTACGAGCAGTACTTC. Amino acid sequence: CASRSGTGATYEQYF.

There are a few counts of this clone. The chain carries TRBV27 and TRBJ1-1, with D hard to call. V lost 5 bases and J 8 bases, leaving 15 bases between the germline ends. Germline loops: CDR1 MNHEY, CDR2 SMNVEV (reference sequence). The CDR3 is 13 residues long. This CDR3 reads CASSTRSQREAFF. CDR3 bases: TGTGCCAGCAGTACCCGGTCCCAACGGGAAGCTTTCTTT.

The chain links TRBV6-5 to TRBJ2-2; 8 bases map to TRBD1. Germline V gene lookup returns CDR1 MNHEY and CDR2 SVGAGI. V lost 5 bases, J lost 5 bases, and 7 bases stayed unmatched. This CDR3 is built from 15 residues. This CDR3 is CASSTGQGGTGELFF. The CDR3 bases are TGTGCCAGCAGTACTGGACAGGGCGGTACCGGGGAGCTGTTTTTT.

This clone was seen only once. The CDR3 region has the DNA TGTGCCAGCAGCTTCTTCAGGAGGCCTACAGATACGCAGTATTTT. Protein: CASSFFRRPTDTQYF. The V and J genes are TRBV5-6 and TRBJ2-3; maybe TRBD2 (5 bases). The CDR3 extends over 15 amino acids. The germline CDR1 and CDR2 sequences are SGHDT and YYEEEE. Trimming stripped 2 bases from V and 3 bases from J, with 13 bases between.

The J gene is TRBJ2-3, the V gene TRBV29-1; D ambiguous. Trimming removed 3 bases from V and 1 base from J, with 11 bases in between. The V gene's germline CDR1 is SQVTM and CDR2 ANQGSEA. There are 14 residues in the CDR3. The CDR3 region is CSVDSRLGTDTQYF. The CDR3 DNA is TGCAGCGTTGATTCCAGGTTGGGCACAGATACGCAGTATTTT.

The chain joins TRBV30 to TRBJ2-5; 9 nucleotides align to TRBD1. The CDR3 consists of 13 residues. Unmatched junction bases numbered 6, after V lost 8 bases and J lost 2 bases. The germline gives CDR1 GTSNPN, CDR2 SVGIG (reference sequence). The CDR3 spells CARTGTGQETQYF. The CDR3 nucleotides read TGTGCCCGAACCGGGACAGGGCAAGAGACCCAGTACTTC.

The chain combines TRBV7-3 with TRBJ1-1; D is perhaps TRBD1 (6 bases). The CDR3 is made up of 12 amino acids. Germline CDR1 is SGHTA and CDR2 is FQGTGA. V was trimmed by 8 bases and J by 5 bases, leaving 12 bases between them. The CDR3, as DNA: TGTGCCAGCGGCTCGGGGACAACTGAAGCTTTCTTT. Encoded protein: CASGSGTTEAFF.

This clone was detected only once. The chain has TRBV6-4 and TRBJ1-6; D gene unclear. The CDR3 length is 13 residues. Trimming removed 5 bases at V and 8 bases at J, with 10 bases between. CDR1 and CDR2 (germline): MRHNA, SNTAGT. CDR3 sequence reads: CASSPEEDSPLHF. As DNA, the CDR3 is TGTGCCAGCAGTCCGGAAGAGGATTCACCCCTCCACTTT.

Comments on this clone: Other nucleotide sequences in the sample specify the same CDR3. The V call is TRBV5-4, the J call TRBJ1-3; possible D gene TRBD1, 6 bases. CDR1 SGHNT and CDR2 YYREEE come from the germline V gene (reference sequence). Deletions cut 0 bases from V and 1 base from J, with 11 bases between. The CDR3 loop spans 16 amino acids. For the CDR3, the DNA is TGTGCCAGCAGCTTGGCAGGGGTTGTGTCTGGAAACACCATATATTTT. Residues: CASSLAGVVSGNTIYF.

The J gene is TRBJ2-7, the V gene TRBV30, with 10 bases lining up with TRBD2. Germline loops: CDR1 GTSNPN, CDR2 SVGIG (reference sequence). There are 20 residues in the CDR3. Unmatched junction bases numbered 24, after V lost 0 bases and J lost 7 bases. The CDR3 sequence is CAWSVTLYSGRPPLNKEQYF. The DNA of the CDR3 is TGTGCCTGGAGTGTAACCCTCTATAGCGGGAGGCCACCTCTAAATAAGGAGCAGTACTTC.

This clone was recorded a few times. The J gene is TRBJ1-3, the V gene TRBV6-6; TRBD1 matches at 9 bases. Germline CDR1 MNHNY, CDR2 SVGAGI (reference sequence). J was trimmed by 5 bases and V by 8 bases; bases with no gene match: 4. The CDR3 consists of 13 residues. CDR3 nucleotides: TGTGCCAGCGGGGACAGGGCCAGAAACACCATATATTTT. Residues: CASGDRARNTIYF.

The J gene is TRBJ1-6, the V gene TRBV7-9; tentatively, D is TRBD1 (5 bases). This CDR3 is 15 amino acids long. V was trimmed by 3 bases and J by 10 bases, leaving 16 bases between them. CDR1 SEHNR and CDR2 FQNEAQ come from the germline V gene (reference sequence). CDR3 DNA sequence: TGTGCCAGCAGCTTTTTTGATGGGGCTGCGTCACCCCTCCACTTT. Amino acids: CASSFFDGAASPLHF.

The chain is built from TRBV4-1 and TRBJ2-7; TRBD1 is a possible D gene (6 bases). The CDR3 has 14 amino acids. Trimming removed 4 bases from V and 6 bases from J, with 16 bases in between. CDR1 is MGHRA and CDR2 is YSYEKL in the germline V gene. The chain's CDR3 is CASSPYSVQGEQYF. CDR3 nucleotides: TGCGCCAGCAGCCCCTATTCGGTACAGGGCGAGCAGTACTTC.

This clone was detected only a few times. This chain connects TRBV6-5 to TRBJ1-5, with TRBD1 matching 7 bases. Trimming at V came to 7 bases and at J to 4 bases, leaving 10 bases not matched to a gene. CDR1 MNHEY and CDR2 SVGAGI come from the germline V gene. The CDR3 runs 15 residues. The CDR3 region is CASTPTTGKNQPQHF. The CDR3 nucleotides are TGTGCCAGCACCCCCACGACAGGGAAGAATCAGCCCCAGCATTTT.

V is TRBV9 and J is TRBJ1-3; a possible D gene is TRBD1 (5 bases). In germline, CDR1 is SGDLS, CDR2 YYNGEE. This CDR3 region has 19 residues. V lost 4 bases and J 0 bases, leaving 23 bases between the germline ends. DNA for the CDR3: TGTGCCAGCAGCTACCCAGTGGAGGGACGGCGTTCCTCTGGAAACACCATATATTTT. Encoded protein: CASSYPVEGRRSSGNTIYF.

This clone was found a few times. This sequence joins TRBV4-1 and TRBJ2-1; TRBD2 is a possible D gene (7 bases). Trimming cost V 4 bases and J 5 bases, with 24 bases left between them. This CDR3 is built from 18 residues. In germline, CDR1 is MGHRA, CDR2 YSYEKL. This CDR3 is CASSRGLKERGTNNEQFF. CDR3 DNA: TGCGCCAGCAGCCGGGGACTAAAGGAAAGGGGGACCAACAATGAGCAGTTCTTC.

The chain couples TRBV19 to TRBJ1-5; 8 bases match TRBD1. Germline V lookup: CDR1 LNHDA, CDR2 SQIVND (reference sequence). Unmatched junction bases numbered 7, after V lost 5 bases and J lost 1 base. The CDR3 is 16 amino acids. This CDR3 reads CASSAQGGSSNQPQHF. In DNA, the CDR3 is TGTGCCAGTAGTGCACAGGGGGGTTCGAGCAATCAGCCCCAGCATTTT.

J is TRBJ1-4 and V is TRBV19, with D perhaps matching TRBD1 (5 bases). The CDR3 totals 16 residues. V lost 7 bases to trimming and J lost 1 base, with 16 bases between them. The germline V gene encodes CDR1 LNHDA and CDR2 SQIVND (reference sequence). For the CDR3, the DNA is TGTGCCAGTACACTCATCGGGGGGGTAACTAATGAAAAACTGTTTTTT. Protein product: CASTLIGGVTNEKLFF.

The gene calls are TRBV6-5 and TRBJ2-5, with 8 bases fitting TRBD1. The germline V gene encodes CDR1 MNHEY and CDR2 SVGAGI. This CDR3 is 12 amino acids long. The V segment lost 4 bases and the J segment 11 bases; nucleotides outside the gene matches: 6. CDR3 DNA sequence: TGTGCCAGCAGTTTAACGACAGGGGAGCAGTACTTC. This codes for CASSLTTGEQYF.

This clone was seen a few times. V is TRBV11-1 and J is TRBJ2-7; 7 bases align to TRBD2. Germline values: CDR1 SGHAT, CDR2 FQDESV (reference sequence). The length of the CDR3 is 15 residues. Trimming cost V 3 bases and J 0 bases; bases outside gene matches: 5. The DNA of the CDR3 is TGTGCCAGCAGCTTTCCGCTAGCGGCCTCCTACGAGCAGTACTTC. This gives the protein CASSFPLAASYEQYF.

The CDR3 bases are TGTGCCAGCACCCCAAAAGGGACAGGGAGGTACAATGAGCAGTTCTTC. This encodes CASTPKGTGRYNEQFF. The rearrangement joins TRBV28 to TRBJ2-1, with 9 positions matching TRBD1. The CDR3 extends over 16 amino acids. J was trimmed by 4 bases and V by 7 bases; bases with no gene match: 11. Germline CDR1 is MDHEN and CDR2 is SYDVKM.